A single sample gave rise to the 12 T cell receptor beta chains below, sequenced in a study of T cell clones after liver transplantation. Some clones are missing from TCRdb's copy, which holds only in-frame ones; the method was immunoSEQ multiplex PCR. The sample has 70,000 to 85,000 clones, roughly 80% seen once. Source: CD4+ T cells from blood, taken before liver transplant. The receptors were gathered from a human donor who received a liver transplant.

V usage is TRBV28 and J usage is TRBJ2-1, with a tentative D call TRBD2 (5 bases). Trimming took off 7 bases at V and 9 bases at J, with 19 bases between the two ends. Germline CDR1 reads MDHEN; CDR2 reads SYDVKM. CDR3 size: 14 residues. The CDR3 sequence is CASIFDQTRSEQFF. The CDR3 DNA reads as TGTGCCAGCATTTTCGACCAAACTAGAAGTGAGCAGTTCTTC.

The chain uses TRBV6-1 and TRBJ1-5; possibly TRBD1 for D (5 bases). The CDR3 has 13 amino acids. Deletions cut 4 bases from V and 3 bases from J, with 7 bases between. Per germline, CDR1 MNHNS and CDR2 SASEGT. CDR3 sequence reads: CASSGQLNQPQHF. DNA of the CDR3: TGTGCCAGCAGTGGACAGCTCAATCAGCCCCAGCATTTT.

The rearrangement links TRBV28 to TRBJ1-5; 7 bases line up with TRBD1. CDR1 and CDR2 from the germline V gene are MDHEN and SYDVKM. The V segment lost 7 bases and the J segment 6 bases; nucleotides outside the gene matches: 9. CDR3 length: 14 amino acids. The DNA for the CDR3 is TGTGCCAGCACCCCATCCGGACAGGCTCAGCCCCAGCATTTT. Translation: CASTPSGQAQPQHF.

V usage is TRBV5-1 and J usage is TRBJ1-1, with D possibly TRBD1 on 6 matching bases. Trimming shortened V by 4 bases and J by 5 bases, and 15 bases separated the two germline ends. The CDR3 runs 14 residues. The V gene's germline CDR1 is SGHRS and CDR2 YFSETQ. The CDR3 nucleotides are TGCGCCAGCAGCCTTGGGTCAGGGGAGACTGAAGCTTTCTTT. This sequence encodes CASSLGSGETEAFF.

The chain is built from TRBV10-1 and TRBJ2-7, with D maybe TRBD2 (5 bases). Per the germline V gene, CDR1 is WNHNN and CDR2 is SYGVQD (reference sequence). Trimming took 0 bases from V and 0 from J, leaving 9 bases between them. The CDR3 runs 15 residues. The CDR3 is CASSESASSSYEQYF. CDR3 nucleotide sequence: TGCGCCAGCAGTGAGTCTGCTAGCAGCTCCTACGAGCAGTACTTC.

This chain uses TRBV9 with TRBJ1-2; 10 nucleotides line up with TRBD1. V gave up 4 bases and J gave up 5 bases; unmatched junction bases: 5. Germline CDR1 SGDLS, CDR2 YYNGEE. The length of the CDR3 is 14 residues. The CDR3 is CASSTGTGAYGYTF. CDR3 in DNA: TGTGCCAGCAGCACCGGGACAGGGGCATATGGCTACACCTTC.

This rearrangement joins TRBV2 to TRBJ2-5; TRBD2 matches at 7 bases. V shed 4 bases and J 2 bases; nucleotides not matched to a gene: 7. Germline values: CDR1 SNHLY, CDR2 FYNNEI. There are 15 residues in the CDR3. CDR3 nucleotide sequence: TGTGCCAGCAGTGCTTGGGGGGGAGTACAAGAGACCCAGTACTTC. Protein: CASSAWGGVQETQYF.

This clone was seen only once. The V call is TRBV6-5, the J call TRBJ2-5, with TRBD1 identical over 7 bases. The ends lost 2 bases at V and 2 bases at J; junction bases unmatched: 2. Germline loops: CDR1 MNHEY, CDR2 SVGAGI. The CDR3 is made up of 14 amino acids. The chain's CDR3 is CASSYDRVQETQYF. The CDR3, as DNA: TGTGCCAGCAGTTACGACAGGGTACAAGAGACCCAGTACTTC.

This clone has just a few counts. This chain uses TRBV30 with TRBJ2-5; 8 bases match TRBD2. The CDR3 is made up of 15 amino acids. With V trimmed by 4 bases and J by 1 base, 8 bases remained unmatched. The germline V gene encodes CDR1 GTSNPN and CDR2 SVGIG (reference sequence). CDR3 bases: TGTGCCTGGAAGAACTGGCGGGAGGTCCAAGAGACCCAGTACTTC. Its translation: CAWKNWREVQETQYF. The full variable domain, rest sourced from reference TRBV30 and TRBJ2-5, is SQTIHQWPATLVQPVGSPLSLECTVEGTSNPNLYWYRQAAGRGLQLLFYSVGIGQISSEVPQNLSASRPQDRQFILSSKKLLLSDSGFYLCAWKNWREVQETQYFGPGTRLLVL.

The chain joins TRBV5-1 to TRBJ1-1, with 9 bases aligning to TRBD1. V trimming: 4 bases; J trimming: 1 base; junction bases outside the gene matches: 5. Germline V gene lookup returns CDR1 SGHRS and CDR2 YFSETQ. This CDR3 has 15 amino acids. CDR3 sequence: CASSAGQGTNTEAFF. DNA for the CDR3: TGCGCCAGCAGCGCCGGACAGGGGACGAACACTGAAGCTTTCTTT.

The V gene is TRBV11-3, the J gene TRBJ2-2; D is tentatively TRBD1 or TRBD2 (5 bases each). V was pared by 5 bases and J by 1 base, with 11 bases between. CDR1 is SGHNT and CDR2 is YENEEA in the germline V gene. There are 15 residues in the CDR3. CDR3 residues: CASSTRDQNTGELFF. The CDR3 DNA reads as TGTGCCAGCAGCACTCGGGACCAGAACACCGGGGAGCTGTTTTTT.

The chain links TRBV7-9 to TRBJ2-2, with D perhaps matching TRBD1 (5 bases). Trimming took 2 bases from V and 4 from J, leaving 11 bases between them. The CDR3 runs to 15 residues. Germline V gene data show CDR1 as SEHNR and CDR2 as FQNEAQ (reference sequence). Here the CDR3 DNA reads TGTGCCAGCAGCTTACAGGGTTGGGTCACCGGGGAGCTGTTTTTT. Protein product: CASSLQGWVTGELFF.